This paragraph reports one TCR beta chain. At one boundary the junction diverges from the germline segment, which might be a read error. The data were obtained in a study of T-cell reconstitution after alpha-beta-depleted transplantation in children. Germline CDR1 reads LNHNV; CDR2 reads YYDKDF (reference sequence). The CDR3 extends over 21 amino acids. Unique molecular identifiers were incorporated during preparation of the TCRbeta library. TCRdb redid the calling of the PCR reads with MiXCR, one entry per CDR3 protein. Of a few hundred thousand distinct CDR3 sequences listed, 10% are singletons. The origin of this receptor is a human donor who donated a stem cell graft to a child with acute lymphoblastic leukemia. This chain connects TRBV15 to TRBJ2-6, with 9 bases aligning to TRBD2. The specimen comprised PBMCs from the stem cell graft donor, sampled from the stem cell graft. The CDR3 spells CATSRDDRLAVLPSGANGLTF. The DNA for the CDR3 is TGTGCCACCAGCAGAGATGATAGACTAGCGGTCCTACCTTCTGGGGCCAACGGCCTGACTTTC. The variable domain in full, with the rest retrieved from reference TRBV15 and TRBJ2-6, is DAMVIQNPRYQVTQFGKPVTLSCSQTLNHNVMYWYQQKSSQAPKLLFHYYDKDFNNEADTPDNFQSRRPNTSFCFLDIRSPGLGDTAMYLCATSRDDRLAVLPSGANGLTFGAGSRLTVL.